This T cell receptor beta chain was captured by sequencing in a study of beta chain features in type 1 diabetes. Whole-study context: Sorted cells from all samples, numbering roughly 100 million, were examined. General study results and limits: A closer apparent resemblance between naive, central memory and Treg TCRB repertoires was seen in patients than in healthy donors. At VDJ recombination sites, type 1 diabetes patients had fewer insertions and more deleted nucleotides. TCRB CDR3s were moderately but significantly shorter in Type 1 diabetes patients in all four CD4+ subsets.

This clone was counted a few times. Its antigen is not known. Each sorted fraction was over 95% pure. Every isolated RNA sample was fully reverse transcribed, so sequencing captured expressed TCRB transcripts. Here immunoSEQ multiplex PCR was the method, and the copy in TCRdb shows in-frame clones only, minus some. Seen here are roughly 400,000 clones, roughly a tenth observed once, and the top ten hold approximately 0.55%. The CDR3 has 14 amino acids. CDR1 MNHNY and CDR2 SVGAGI come from the germline V gene (reference sequence). V lost 6 bases and J 0 bases, leaving 12 bases between the germline ends.

The chain joins TRBV6-6 to TRBJ2-7, with no clear D. The material sequenced was central memory CD4+ T cells from blood. The source is a man younger than 45 with type 1 diabetes. In nucleotides, the CDR3 is TGTGCCAGCAGGAACGGACGTGGCTCCTACGAGCAGTACTTC. This encodes CASRNGRGSYEQYF.